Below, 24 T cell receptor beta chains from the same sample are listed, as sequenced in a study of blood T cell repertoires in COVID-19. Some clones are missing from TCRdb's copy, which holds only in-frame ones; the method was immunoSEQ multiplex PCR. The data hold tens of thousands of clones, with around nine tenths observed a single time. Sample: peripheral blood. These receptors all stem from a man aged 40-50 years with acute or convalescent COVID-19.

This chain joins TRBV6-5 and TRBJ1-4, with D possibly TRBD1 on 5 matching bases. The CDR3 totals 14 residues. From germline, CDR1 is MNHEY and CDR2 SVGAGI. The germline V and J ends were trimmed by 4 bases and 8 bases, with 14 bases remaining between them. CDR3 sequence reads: CASSSRGDGEKLFF. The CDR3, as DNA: TGTGCCAGCAGTTCTCGCGGGGACGGGGAAAAACTGTTTTTT.

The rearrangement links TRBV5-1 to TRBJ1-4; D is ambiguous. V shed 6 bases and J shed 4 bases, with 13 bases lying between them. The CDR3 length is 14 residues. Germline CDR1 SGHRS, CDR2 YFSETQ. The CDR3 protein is CASNLDGGNEKLFF. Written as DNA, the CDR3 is TGCGCCAGCAATCTAGATGGAGGTAATGAAAAACTGTTTTTT.

CDR3 residues: CASSPRGAGELFF. The CDR3 DNA reads as TGTGCCAGCAGCCCCCGTGGAGCCGGGGAGCTGTTTTTT. The rearrangement joins TRBV11-1 to TRBJ2-2; unclear D gene. Germline lookup yields CDR1 SGHAT and CDR2 FQDESV (reference sequence). Between the trimmed V and J ends, which lost 5 bases and 6 bases, there was a span of 10 bases. There are 13 residues in the CDR3.

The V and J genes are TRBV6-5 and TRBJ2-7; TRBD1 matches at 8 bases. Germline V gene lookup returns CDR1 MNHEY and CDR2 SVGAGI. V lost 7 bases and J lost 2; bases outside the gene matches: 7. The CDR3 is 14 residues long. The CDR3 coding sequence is TGTGCCAGCACTACCGGGACAGGCCCCTACGAGCAGTACTTC. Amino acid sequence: CASTTGTGPYEQYF.

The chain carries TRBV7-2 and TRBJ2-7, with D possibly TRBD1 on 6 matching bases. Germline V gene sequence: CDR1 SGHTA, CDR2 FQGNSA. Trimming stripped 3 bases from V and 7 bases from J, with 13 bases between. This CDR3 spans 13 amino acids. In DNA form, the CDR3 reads TGTGCCAGCAGCTTCTCCAGGGGTGAGGAGCAGTACTTC. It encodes CASSFSRGEEQYF.

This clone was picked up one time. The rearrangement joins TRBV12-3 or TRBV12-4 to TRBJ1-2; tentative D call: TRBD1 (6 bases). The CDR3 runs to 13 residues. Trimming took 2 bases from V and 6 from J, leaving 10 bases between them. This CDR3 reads CASSLMGAHGYTF. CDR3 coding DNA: TGTGCCAGCAGTTTAATGGGGGCCCATGGCTACACCTTC.

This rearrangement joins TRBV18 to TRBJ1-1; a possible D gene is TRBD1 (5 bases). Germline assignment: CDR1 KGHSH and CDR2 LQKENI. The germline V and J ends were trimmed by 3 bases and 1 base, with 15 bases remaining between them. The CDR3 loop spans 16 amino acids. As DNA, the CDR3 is TGTGCCAGCTCACCCCCCGGGGGACGGGCGAACACTGAAGCTTTCTTT. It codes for CASSPPGGRANTEAFF.

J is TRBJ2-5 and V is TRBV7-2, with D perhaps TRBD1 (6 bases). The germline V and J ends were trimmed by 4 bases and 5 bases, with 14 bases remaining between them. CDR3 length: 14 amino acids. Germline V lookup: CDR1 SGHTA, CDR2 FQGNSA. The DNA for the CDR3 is TGTGCCAGCAGCTCAAGGGCCAGGGGCGAGACCCAGTACTTC. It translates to CASSSRARGETQYF. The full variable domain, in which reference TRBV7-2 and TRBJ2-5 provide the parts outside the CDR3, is GAGVSQSPSNKVTEKGKDVELRCDPISGHTALYWYRQSLGQGLEFLIYFQGNSAPDKSGLPSDRFSAERTGGSVSTLTIQRTQQEDSAVYLCASSSRARGETQYFGPGTRLLVL.

As DNA, the CDR3 is TGTGCCAGCAGGGACAGGGCAACTAATGAAAAACTGTTTTTT. It translates to CASRDRATNEKLFF. This chain uses TRBV2 with TRBJ1-4; 8 nucleotides agree with TRBD1. Trimming at V came to 6 bases and at J to 0 bases, leaving 0 bases not matched to a gene. This CDR3 region has 14 residues. The germline V gene encodes CDR1 SNHLY and CDR2 FYNNEI. The variable domain in full, with the rest retrieved from reference TRBV2 and TRBJ1-4, is EPEVTQTPSHQVTQMGQEVILRCVPISNHLYFYWYRQILGQKVEFLVSFYNNEISEKSEIFDDQFSVERPDGSNFTLKIRSTKLEDSAMYFCASRDRATNEKLFFGSGTQLSVL.

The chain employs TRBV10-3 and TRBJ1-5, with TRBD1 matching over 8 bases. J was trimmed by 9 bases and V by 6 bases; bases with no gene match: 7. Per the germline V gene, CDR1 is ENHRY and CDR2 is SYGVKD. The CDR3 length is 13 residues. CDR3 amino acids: CAISAGTGGPQHF. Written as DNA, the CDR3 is TGTGCCATCAGCGCCGGGACAGGCGGGCCCCAGCATTTT.

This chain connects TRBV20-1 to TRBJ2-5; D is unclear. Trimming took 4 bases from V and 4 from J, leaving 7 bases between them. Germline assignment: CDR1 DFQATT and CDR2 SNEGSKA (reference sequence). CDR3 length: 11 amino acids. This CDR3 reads CSAISIETQYF. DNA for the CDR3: TGCAGTGCTATTTCCATAGAGACCCAGTACTTC.

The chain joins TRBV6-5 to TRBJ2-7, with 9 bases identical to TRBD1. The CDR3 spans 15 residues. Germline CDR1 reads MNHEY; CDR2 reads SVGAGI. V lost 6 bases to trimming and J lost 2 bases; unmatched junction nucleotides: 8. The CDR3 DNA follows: TGTGCCAGCAGGGGTACGGGACAGGGAACCTACGAGCAGTACTTC. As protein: CASRGTGQGTYEQYF.

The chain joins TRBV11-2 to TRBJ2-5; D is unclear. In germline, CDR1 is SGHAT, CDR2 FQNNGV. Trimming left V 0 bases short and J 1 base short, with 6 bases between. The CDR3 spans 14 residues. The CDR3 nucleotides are TGTGCCAGCAGCTTAGAACAGCCCCAAGAGACCCAGTACTTC. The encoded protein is CASSLEQPQETQYF.

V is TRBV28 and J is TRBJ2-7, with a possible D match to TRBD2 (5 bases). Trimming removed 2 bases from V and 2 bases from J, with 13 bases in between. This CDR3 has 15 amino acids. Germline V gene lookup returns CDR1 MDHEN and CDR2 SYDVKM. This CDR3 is CASSLGGSLTYEQYF. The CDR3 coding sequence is TGTGCCAGCAGTTTAGGCGGGTCCCTAACCTACGAGCAGTACTTC.

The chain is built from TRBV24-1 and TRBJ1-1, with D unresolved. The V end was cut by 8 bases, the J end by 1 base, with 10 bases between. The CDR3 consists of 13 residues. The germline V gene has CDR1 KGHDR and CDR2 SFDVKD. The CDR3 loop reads CATMSRSNTEAFF. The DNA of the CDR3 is TGTGCCACCATGAGTCGGTCGAACACTGAAGCTTTCTTT.

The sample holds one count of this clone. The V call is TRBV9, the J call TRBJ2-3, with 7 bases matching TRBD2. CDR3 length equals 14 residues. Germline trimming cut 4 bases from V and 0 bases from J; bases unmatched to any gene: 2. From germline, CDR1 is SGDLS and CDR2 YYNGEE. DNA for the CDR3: TGTGCCAGCAGCCGAGCGGGGAGCACAGATACGCAGTATTTT. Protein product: CASSRAGSTDTQYF.

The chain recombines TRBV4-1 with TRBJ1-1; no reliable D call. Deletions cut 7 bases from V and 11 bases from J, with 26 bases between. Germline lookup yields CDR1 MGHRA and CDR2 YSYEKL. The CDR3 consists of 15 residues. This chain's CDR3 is CASTVGGGRRMEAFF. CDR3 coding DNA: TGCGCCAGCACCGTGGGAGGTGGCAGGAGAATGGAGGCTTTCTTT.

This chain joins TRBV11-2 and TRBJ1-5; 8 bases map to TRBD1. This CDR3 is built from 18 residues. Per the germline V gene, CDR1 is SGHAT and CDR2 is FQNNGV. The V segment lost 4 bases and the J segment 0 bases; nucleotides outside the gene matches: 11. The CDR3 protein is CASSSPGGLEDSNQPQHF. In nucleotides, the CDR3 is TGTGCCAGCAGCTCCCCAGGGGGCCTTGAGGATAGCAATCAGCCCCAGCATTTT.

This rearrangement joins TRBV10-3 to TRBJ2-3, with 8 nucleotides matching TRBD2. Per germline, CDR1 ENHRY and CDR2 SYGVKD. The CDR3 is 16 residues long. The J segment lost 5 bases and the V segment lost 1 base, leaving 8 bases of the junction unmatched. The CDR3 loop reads CAISELREGKRDTQYF. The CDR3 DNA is TGTGCCATCAGTGAGTTACGGGAGGGGAAGCGAGATACGCAGTATTTT.

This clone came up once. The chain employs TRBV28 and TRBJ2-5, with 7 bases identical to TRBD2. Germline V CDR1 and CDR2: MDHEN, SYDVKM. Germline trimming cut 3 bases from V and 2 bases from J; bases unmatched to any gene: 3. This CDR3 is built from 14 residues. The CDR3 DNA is TGTGCCAGCAGTTTCTTGCGGGGGCAAGAGACCCAGTACTTC. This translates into CASSFLRGQETQYF.

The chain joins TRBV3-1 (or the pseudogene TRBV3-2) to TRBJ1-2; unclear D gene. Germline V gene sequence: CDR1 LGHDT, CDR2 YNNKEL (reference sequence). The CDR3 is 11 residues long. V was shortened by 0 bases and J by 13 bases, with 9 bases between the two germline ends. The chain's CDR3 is CASSQESRSTF. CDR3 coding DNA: TGTGCCAGCAGCCAAGAAAGCAGGTCCACCTTC.

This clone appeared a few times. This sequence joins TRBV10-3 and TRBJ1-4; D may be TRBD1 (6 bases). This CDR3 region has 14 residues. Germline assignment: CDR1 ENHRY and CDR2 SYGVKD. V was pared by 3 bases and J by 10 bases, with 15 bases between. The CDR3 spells CAISDGGAGRKLFF. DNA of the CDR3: TGTGCCATCAGTGACGGGGGGGCGGGACGAAAACTGTTTTTT.

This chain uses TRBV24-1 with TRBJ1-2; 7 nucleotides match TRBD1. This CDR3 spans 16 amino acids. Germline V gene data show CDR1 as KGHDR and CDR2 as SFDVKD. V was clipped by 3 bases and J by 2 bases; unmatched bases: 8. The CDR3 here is CATSDSDGRGNYGYTF. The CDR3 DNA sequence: TGTGCCACCAGTGATAGCGACGGCAGGGGGAACTATGGCTACACCTTC.

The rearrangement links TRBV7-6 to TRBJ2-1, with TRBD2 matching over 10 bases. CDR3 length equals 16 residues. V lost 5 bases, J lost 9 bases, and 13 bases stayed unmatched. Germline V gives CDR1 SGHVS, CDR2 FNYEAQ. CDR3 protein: CASSPPSGRAVSEQFF. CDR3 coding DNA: TGTGCCAGCAGCCCTCCCAGCGGGAGGGCGGTAAGTGAGCAGTTCTTC.